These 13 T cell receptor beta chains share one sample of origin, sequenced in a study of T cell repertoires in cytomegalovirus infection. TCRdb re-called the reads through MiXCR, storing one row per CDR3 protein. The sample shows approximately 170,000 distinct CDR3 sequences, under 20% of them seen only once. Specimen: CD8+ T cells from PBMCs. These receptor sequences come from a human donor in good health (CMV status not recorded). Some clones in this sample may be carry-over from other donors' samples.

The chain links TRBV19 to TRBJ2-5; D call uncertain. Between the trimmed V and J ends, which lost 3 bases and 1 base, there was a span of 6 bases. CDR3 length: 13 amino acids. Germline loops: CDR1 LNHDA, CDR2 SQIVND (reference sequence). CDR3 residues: CASSMYLQETQYF. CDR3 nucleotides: TGTGCCAGTAGTATGTACCTCCAAGAGACCCAGTACTTC. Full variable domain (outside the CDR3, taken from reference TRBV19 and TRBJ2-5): DGGITQSPKYLFRKEGQNVTLSCEQNLNHDAMYWYRQDPGQGLRLIYYSQIVNDFQKGDIAEGYSVSREKKESFPLTVTSAQKNPTAFYLCASSMYLQETQYFGPGTRLLVL.

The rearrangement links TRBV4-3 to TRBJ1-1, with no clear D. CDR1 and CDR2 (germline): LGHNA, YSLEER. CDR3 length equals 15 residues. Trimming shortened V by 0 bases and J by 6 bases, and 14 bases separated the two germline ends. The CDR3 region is CASSQDSGGYAEAFF. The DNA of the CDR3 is TGCGCCAGCAGCCAAGATAGTGGAGGGTACGCTGAAGCTTTCTTT.

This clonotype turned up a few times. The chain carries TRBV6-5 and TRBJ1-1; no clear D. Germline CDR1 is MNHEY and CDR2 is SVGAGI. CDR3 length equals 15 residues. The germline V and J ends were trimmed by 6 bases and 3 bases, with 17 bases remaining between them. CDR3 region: CASRTSDVAHTEAFF. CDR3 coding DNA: TGTGCCAGCAGGACCTCGGACGTAGCGCACACTGAAGCTTTCTTT.

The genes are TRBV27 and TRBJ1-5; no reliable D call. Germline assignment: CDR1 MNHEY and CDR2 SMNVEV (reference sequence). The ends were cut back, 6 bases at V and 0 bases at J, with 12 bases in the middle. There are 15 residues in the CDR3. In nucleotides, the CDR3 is TGTGCCAGCAGCCGAGAAGGACTTAGCAATCAGCCCCAGCATTTT. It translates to CASSREGLSNQPQHF.

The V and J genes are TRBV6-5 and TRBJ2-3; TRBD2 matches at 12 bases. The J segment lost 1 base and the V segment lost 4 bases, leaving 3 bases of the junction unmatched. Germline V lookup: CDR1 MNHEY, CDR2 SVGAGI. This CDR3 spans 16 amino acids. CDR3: CASSSRLAGGTDTQYF. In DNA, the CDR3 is TGTGCCAGCAGTTCAAGACTAGCGGGAGGCACAGATACGCAGTATTTT.

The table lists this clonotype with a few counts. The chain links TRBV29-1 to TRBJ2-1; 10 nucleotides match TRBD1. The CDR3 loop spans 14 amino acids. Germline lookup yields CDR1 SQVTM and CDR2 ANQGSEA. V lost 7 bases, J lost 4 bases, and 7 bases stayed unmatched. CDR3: CSATGTGVYNEQFF. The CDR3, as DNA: TGCAGCGCCACCGGGACAGGGGTGTACAATGAGCAGTTCTTC.

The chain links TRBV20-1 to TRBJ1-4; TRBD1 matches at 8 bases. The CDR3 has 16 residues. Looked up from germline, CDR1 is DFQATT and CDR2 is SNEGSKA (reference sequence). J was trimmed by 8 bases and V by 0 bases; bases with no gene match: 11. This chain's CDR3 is CSARDQTDRGWEKLFF. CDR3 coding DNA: TGCAGTGCTAGAGACCAAACCGACAGGGGTTGGGAAAAACTGTTTTTT.

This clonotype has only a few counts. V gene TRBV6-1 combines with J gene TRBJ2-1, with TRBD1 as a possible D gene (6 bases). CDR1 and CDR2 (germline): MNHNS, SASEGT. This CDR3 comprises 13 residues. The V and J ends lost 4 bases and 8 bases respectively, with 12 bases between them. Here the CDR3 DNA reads TGTGCCAGCAGTGGACAGGAGGACTATGAGCAGTTCTTC. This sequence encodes CASSGQEDYEQFF.

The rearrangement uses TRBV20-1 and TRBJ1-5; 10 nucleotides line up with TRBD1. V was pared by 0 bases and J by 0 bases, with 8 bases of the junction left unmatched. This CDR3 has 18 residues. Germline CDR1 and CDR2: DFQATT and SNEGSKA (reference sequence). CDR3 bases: TGCAGTGCTAGAGATCGGGGGGACAGGGGATATAGCAATCAGCCCCAGCATTTT. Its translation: CSARDRGDRGYSNQPQHF.

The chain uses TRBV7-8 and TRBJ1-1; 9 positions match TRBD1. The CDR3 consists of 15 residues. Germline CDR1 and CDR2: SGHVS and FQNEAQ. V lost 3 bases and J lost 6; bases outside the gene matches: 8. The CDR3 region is CASSLGTGGAAEAFF. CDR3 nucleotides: TGTGCCAGCAGCTTGGGTACAGGGGGCGCGGCTGAAGCTTTCTTT.

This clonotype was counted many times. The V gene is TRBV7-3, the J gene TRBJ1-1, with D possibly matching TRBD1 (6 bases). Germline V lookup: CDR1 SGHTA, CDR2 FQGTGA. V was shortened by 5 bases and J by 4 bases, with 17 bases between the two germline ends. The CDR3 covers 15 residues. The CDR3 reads CASSPYPGQGTEAFF. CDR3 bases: TGTGCCAGCAGCCCCTACCCGGGACAAGGCACTGAAGCTTTCTTT.

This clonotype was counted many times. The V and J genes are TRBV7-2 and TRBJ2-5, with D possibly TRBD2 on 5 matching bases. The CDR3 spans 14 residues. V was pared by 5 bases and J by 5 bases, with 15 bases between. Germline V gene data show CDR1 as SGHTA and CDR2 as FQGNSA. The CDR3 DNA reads TGTGCCAGCAGCAAACTAGGAGTGCAGGAGACCCAGTACTTC. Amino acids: CASSKLGVQETQYF.

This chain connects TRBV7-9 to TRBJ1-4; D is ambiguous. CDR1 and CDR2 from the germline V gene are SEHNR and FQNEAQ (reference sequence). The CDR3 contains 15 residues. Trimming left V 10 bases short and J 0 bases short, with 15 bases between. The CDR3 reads CATTGRGATNEKLFF. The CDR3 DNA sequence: TGTGCCACCACCGGCCGAGGAGCAACTAATGAAAAACTGTTTTTT. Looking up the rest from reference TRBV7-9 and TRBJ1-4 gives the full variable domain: DTGVSQNPRHKITKRGQNVTFRCDPISEHNRLYWYRQTLGQGPEFLTYFQNEAQLEKSRLLSDRFSAERPKGSFSTLEIQRTEQGDSAMYLCATTGRGATNEKLFFGSGTQLSVL.